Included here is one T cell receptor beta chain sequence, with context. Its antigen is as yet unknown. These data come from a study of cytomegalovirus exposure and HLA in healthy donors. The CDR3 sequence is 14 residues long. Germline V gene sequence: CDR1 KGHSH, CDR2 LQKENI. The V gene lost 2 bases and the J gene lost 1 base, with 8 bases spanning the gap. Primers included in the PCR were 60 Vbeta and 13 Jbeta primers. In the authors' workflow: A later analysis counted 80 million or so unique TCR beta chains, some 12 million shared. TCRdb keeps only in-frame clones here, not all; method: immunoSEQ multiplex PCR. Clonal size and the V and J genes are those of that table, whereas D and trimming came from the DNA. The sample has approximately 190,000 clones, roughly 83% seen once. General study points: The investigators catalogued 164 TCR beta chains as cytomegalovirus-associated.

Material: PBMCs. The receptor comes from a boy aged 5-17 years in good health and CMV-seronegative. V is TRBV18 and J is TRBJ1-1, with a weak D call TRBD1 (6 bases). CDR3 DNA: TGTGCCAGCTCACCAACGACAGGGAACACTGAAGCTTTCTTT. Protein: CASSPTTGNTEAFF.